What follows is one T cell receptor beta chain and its context. This clonotype was observed a handful of times. The clone's antigen remains unknown. No base qualities exist here, and no much larger clone lies one base off it. This entry comes from a study of identical twins listed by TCRdb under 2016. Regarding the complete study: To test whether fetal clonotypes persist, the study used deep sequencing on TCR alpha and beta repertoires from monozygotic twins, unrelated adults of various ages, and cord blood. Replicate twin experiments were performed at different times using different library preparation protocols to rule out contamination.

Here V drops 4 bases and J drops 4 bases, and the junction holds 9 bases not matched to any gene. The germline V gene encodes CDR1 SQVTM and CDR2 ANQGSEA. Counted from cysteine to phenylalanine, this CDR3 has 15 amino acids. Only the CDR3 region is kept as DNA, spanning 45 bases read in frame from base 1. The library relied on 5' RACE. Sequencing was carried out with an Illumina HiSeq 2000. A universal primer binding site was added through template switching, and the final cDNA carried a unique molecular identifier so that TCR cDNA molecules could be counted accurately. Specific primers in the conserved constant-segment region were used to synthesize first-strand cDNA for the TCR alpha and beta chains. Each cDNA library was double barcoded, with a SMART-Mk sample barcode plus Illumina barcodes, to control for contamination. TruSeq adapter sequences and Illumina sample barcodes were added in two successive PCR steps. The Illumina HiSeq platform was used with custom primers to sequence TCR alpha and beta cDNA libraries. The paper's data handling went like this. MiGEC processed the raw reads to extract unique molecular identifiers, while MiXCR was used to determine the CDR3 positions. For each individual, recombination models were inferred using an EM algorithm with the repgenHMM and IGoR tools. Shared clonotype analysis was performed with the tcR package in R, normalizing sharing by the product of cloneset sizes. To study raw recombination without the effects of thymic and clonal selection, out-of-frame nonproductive sequences were analyzed. Using fastp trimming at Q25 and MiXCR clonotype assembly, TCRdb reanalyzed the public sequencing data and kept in-frame beta chains. Entries are consolidated by CDR3 protein sequence, retaining the most common genes and DNA. TCRdb assigned the V and J calls; the authors' analysis was not used. The sample profile shows roughly 250,000 distinct CDR3 sequences; over 11% of them were found once. The ten largest account for approximately 8.8% of the sample.

Paper-wide results and their limitations: Zero-insertion analyses could be partly confounded by invariant T cells such as MAIT and iNKT, although diverse VJ usage argued against such confounding for most clonotypes. Conclusions relied on cross-sectional statistical analysis, since the same donors could not be followed over many years. Abundant cord blood beta clonotypes had fewer insertions, young adult naive repertoires showed a similar but weaker trend, and memory repertoires showed no such trend. Compared with coincidental sharing between unrelated individuals, out-of-frame TCR alpha sequences shared between twins had an excess of sequences with low generation probability. Out-of-frame TCR alpha sharing in monozygotic twins was systematically underestimated by recombination models, whereas sharing between unrelated individuals was in agreement with the recombination models. In beta out-of-frame sequences, excess twin sharing was weaker, because having fewer shared sequences lowered the signal-to-noise ratio.

All donors were healthy Caucasians. Miltenyi CD45RO+ enrichment and human naive T-cell isolation kits were used to isolate memory (CD45RO+) and naive T cells from PBMC. The rearrangement combines TRBV29-1 with TRBJ1-4, and TRBD1 matches 7 of the central bases. The sequencing sample was made of memory (CD45RO+) T cells sorted from blood. In the paper's terms, the cell subset or site label means: CD45RO+ enriched T cells. This TCR was sampled from a woman aged 18-35 years in good health. This receptor carries the CDR3 CSVVVGQAFNEKLFF. The sequence in DNA is TGCAGCGTTGTGGTTGGACAGGCTTTTAATGAAAAACTGTTTTTT.